This T cell receptor beta chain was identified in a study of blood T cell repertoires in COVID-19. Overall study: Acute and convalescent COVID-19 specimens originated in the United States, Italy and Spain. Sources were T cells, B-cell-depleted T cells, or PBMCs; the material itself was cDNA or gDNA.

Per the original methods: Amplification of reference gene primers was used by the study to estimate nucleated cell counts. Clones were read by immunoSEQ multiplex PCR, and TCRdb kept only the in-frame ones, dropping some. The V and J calls and clone size were taken over from that table, and D and trimming were inferred from the DNA. The table shows some 83,000 clones, with approximately 81% occurring only once. After removal of 1 base from V and 3 bases from J, the junction contained 3 bases not matched to a gene. The CDR3 has 15 residues. Germline V gives CDR1 SGHTA, CDR2 FQGNSA. This clone showed up just a few times.

Sequencing used peripheral blood. The chain is built from TRBV7-2 and TRBJ2-1, with 7 positions matching TRBD1. This receptor was identified in a man older than 75 with acute or convalescent COVID-19. This chain's CDR3 is CASSLVQGRYNEQFF. The CDR3 nucleotides read TGTGCCAGCAGCTTAGTACAGGGGCGCTACAATGAGCAGTTCTTC.